Shown below are 20 T cell receptor beta chains from a single sample sequenced in a study of cytomegalovirus exposure and HLA in healthy donors. The study ran its PCR with 60 Vbeta and 13 Jbeta primers. TCRdb keeps only in-frame clones here, not all; method: immunoSEQ multiplex PCR. This sample has over 150,000 clones, with 80% found just once. The material sequenced was PBMCs. These receptors came from a man in his late teens or twenties in good health and CMV-seropositive.

The rearrangement joins TRBV9 to TRBJ2-1; 8 positions agree with TRBD2. V gave up 7 bases and J gave up 7 bases; unmatched junction bases: 13. CDR3 size: 15 residues. The germline CDR1 and CDR2 sequences are SGDLS and YYNGEE. CDR3 sequence: CASGLDSGMGNEQFF. DNA for the CDR3: TGTGCCAGCGGCCTGGATAGCGGGATGGGTAATGAGCAGTTCTTC.

The genes are TRBV19 and TRBJ2-5; 10 bases fit TRBD2. The V gene's germline CDR1 is LNHDA and CDR2 SQIVND (reference sequence). The CDR3 has 15 residues. The V and J ends lost 10 bases and 3 bases, in that order; junction bases with no gene match: 11. The CDR3 loop reads CATKGLANTKETQYF. In DNA, the CDR3 is TGTGCCACCAAGGGACTAGCGAATACCAAAGAGACCCAGTACTTC.

There are a few counts of this clone. The chain joins TRBV6-1 to TRBJ2-7; 9 positions match TRBD1. The V gene's germline CDR1 is MNHNS and CDR2 SASEGT. J gave up 4 bases and V 5 bases, and 6 bases lay outside the gene matches. The CDR3 totals 14 residues. Here the CDR3 DNA reads TGTGCCAGCAGTAACACAGGGGGCGGGTACGAGCAGTACTTC. It codes for CASSNTGGGYEQYF.

The V call is TRBV23-1, the J call TRBJ2-5, with 7 bases lining up with TRBD1. TRBV23-1 is placed among ORFs of uncertain function. Trimming at V came to 8 bases and at J to 3 bases, leaving 9 bases not matched to a gene. The CDR3 length is 14 residues. The CDR3 spells CASPQVQGEETQYF. The CDR3 DNA reads TGCGCCAGCCCTCAGGTCCAGGGGGAAGAGACCCAGTACTTC.

The genes are TRBV29-1 and TRBJ1-2; a weak D match, TRBD1 (5 bases). V lost 7 bases to trimming and J lost 2 bases, with 17 bases between them. CDR1 SQVTM and CDR2 ANQGSEA come from the germline V gene. This CDR3 is built from 14 residues. The CDR3 region is CSANGGGENYGYTF. In nucleotides, the CDR3 is TGCAGCGCAAACGGGGGAGGGGAGAACTATGGCTACACCTTC.

The V gene is TRBV10-3, the J gene TRBJ1-2, with D tentatively TRBD1 (5 bases). The germline V gene has CDR1 ENHRY and CDR2 SYGVKD. The V end lost 3 bases, the J end lost 6 bases, and 17 bases lay between the germline ends. The CDR3 consists of 15 residues. The CDR3 loop is CAISDFGTGKDGYTF. The CDR3 DNA sequence: TGTGCCATCAGTGACTTTGGTACAGGAAAGGATGGCTACACCTTC.

The chain uses TRBV30 and TRBJ2-4; 11 bases fit TRBD2. From germline, CDR1 is GTSNPN and CDR2 SVGIG (reference sequence). This CDR3 spans 11 amino acids. Trimming cost V 4 bases and J 13 bases; bases outside gene matches: 3. DNA of the CDR3: TGTGCCTGGACTAGCGGGGGGAGCCAGTACTTC. It encodes CAWTSGGSQYF.

The rearrangement uses TRBV6-5 and TRBJ2-1; no clear D. Germline V gives CDR1 MNHEY, CDR2 SVGAGI. The V end was cut by 0 bases, the J end by 6 bases, with 9 bases between. This CDR3 has 14 amino acids. CDR3 in amino acids: CASSYSNGLNEQFF. CDR3 DNA sequence: TGTGCCAGCAGTTACTCGAATGGGCTCAATGAGCAGTTCTTC.

This clone appeared a few times. The chain recombines TRBV5-4 with TRBJ2-2; D might be TRBD1 (6 bases). Between the trimmed V and J ends, which lost 4 bases and 2 bases, there was a span of 15 bases. CDR3 size: 16 residues. CDR1 SGHNT and CDR2 YYREEE come from the germline V gene (reference sequence). CDR3 protein: CASSPDPGANTGELFF. Here the CDR3 DNA reads TGTGCCAGCAGCCCCGACCCAGGGGCAAACACCGGGGAGCTGTTTTTT.

The gene calls are TRBV27 and TRBJ1-1, with TRBD1 as a possible D gene (6 bases). The CDR3 totals 15 residues. Trimming stripped 4 bases from V and 2 bases from J, with 14 bases between. Looked up from germline, CDR1 is MNHEY and CDR2 is SMNVEV (reference sequence). The CDR3 region has the DNA TGTGCCAGCAGTTCCGACCTGACAGGAAACACTGAAGCTTTCTTT. Encoded protein: CASSSDLTGNTEAFF.

In its sample, this clone was seen a few times. The V gene is TRBV27, the J gene TRBJ2-5; D perhaps matches TRBD1 (6 bases). Germline assignment: CDR1 MNHEY and CDR2 SMNVEV (reference sequence). The CDR3 sequence is 14 residues long. With 3 bases removed from V and 1 base from J, the gap between germline ends came to 9 bases. CDR3 protein: CASSFSRGQETQYF. The CDR3 DNA follows: TGTGCCAGCAGTTTTAGCAGGGGCCAAGAGACCCAGTACTTC.

The V gene is TRBV27, the J gene TRBJ2-7, with TRBD1 matching 10 bases. There are 15 residues in the CDR3. V trimming: 2 bases; J trimming: 3 bases; junction bases outside the gene matches: 4. In germline, CDR1 is MNHEY, CDR2 SMNVEV (reference sequence). CDR3 amino acids: CASSLRQGALYEQYF. The CDR3 DNA sequence: TGTGCCAGCAGTTTAAGACAGGGGGCCCTCTACGAGCAGTACTTC.

The chain employs TRBV5-1 and TRBJ2-7; D uncertain. Germline values: CDR1 SGHRS, CDR2 YFSETQ. This CDR3 is 11 amino acids long. The V gene lost 2 bases and the J gene lost 6 bases, with 6 bases spanning the gap. CDR3 in DNA: TGCGCCAGCAGCTTCGGCGGCGAGCAGTACTTC. Amino acid sequence: CASSFGGEQYF. Full variable domain (outside the CDR3, taken from reference TRBV5-1 and TRBJ2-7): KAGVTQTPRYLIKTRGQQVTLSCSPISGHRSVSWYQQTPGQGLQFLFEYFSETQRNKGNFPGRFSGRQFSNSRSEMNVSTLELGDSALYLCASSFGGEQYFGPGTRLTVT.

The V call is TRBV19, the J call TRBJ1-1; 7 bases line up with TRBD1. The junction had 7 bases not matched to a gene; V was cut back by 3 bases and J by 3 bases. Germline-derived CDR1 and CDR2 are LNHDA and SQIVND (reference sequence). The CDR3 consists of 15 residues. CDR3 region: CASSITGVKDTEAFF. The CDR3 bases are TGTGCCAGTAGTATTACAGGGGTGAAAGACACTGAAGCTTTCTTT.

The gene calls are TRBV7-9 and TRBJ2-1, with 12 bases fitting TRBD2. V lost 7 bases, J lost 7 bases, and 8 bases stayed unmatched. This CDR3 spans 15 amino acids. The germline V gene encodes CDR1 SEHNR and CDR2 FQNEAQ (reference sequence). CDR3 in DNA: TGTGCCAGCACCATTCTAGCGGGAGGGTCTAATGAGCAGTTCTTC. Its translation is CASTILAGGSNEQFF.

The gene calls are TRBV4-3 and TRBJ2-1, with 12 bases identical to TRBD2. The ends lost 4 bases at V and 9 bases at J; junction bases unmatched: 16. The CDR3 totals 18 residues. In germline, CDR1 is LGHNA, CDR2 YSLEER. CDR3 sequence reads: CASSLIPLTSGGIVEQFF. CDR3 nucleotide sequence: TGCGCCAGCAGCCTAATCCCCTTGACTAGCGGGGGTATAGTTGAGCAGTTCTTC.

On this clone itself: The junction differs from germline at one of its ends, possibly a read error. This sample includes further DNA sequences coding for the same CDR3. The chain uses TRBV7-9 and TRBJ1-4, with D possibly being TRBD1 (6 bases). CDR1 is SEHNR, CDR2 FQNEAQ, per germline (reference sequence). The CDR3 contains 15 residues. In nucleotides, the CDR3 is TGTGCCAGCAGCCCCTGGACAGTCTCTAACGAAAAACTGTTTTTT. Translation gives CASSPWTVSNEKLFF.

This clone was observed once. The chain employs TRBV10-3 and TRBJ1-1, with a tentative D call TRBD1 (5 bases). The CDR3 runs to 15 residues. The V end was cut by 2 bases, the J end by 10 bases, with 20 bases between. Germline CDR1 is ENHRY and CDR2 is SYGVKD. CDR3 bases: TGTGCCATCAGTGAGGGGGAAAACGGGGGGAATGTAGCTTTCTTT. Translated, it gives CAISEGENGGNVAFF.

The V and J genes are TRBV29-1 and TRBJ1-2, with a possible D match to TRBD1 (6 bases). The V and J ends lost 0 bases and 8 bases respectively, with 10 bases between them. From germline, CDR1 is SQVTM and CDR2 ANQGSEA. The CDR3 extends over 12 amino acids. Here the CDR3 reads CSVEDRGWGYTF. The CDR3 nucleotides read TGCAGCGTTGAAGACAGGGGATGGGGCTACACCTTC.

The CDR3 spells CASSHGGRVTGELFF. DNA for the CDR3: TGTGCCAGCAGCCATGGCGGGAGAGTTACCGGGGAGCTGTTTTTT. The chain couples TRBV14 to TRBJ2-2, with TRBD2 matching over 7 bases. This CDR3 is 15 amino acids long. Trimming took 3 bases from V and 5 from J; bases not matched to a gene: 6. Germline CDR1 SGHDN, CDR2 FVKESK.